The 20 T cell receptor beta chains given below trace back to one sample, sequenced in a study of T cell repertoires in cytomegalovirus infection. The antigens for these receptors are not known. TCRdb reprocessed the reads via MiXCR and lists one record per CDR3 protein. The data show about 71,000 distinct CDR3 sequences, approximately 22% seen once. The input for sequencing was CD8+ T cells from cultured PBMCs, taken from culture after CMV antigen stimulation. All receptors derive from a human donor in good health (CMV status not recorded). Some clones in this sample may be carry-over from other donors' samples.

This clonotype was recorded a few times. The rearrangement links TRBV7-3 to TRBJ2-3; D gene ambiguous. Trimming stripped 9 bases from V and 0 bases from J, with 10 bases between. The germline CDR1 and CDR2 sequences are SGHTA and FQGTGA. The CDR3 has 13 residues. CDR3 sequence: CASSIASTDTQYF. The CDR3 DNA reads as TGTGCCAGTTCTATCGCCAGCACAGATACGCAGTATTTT.

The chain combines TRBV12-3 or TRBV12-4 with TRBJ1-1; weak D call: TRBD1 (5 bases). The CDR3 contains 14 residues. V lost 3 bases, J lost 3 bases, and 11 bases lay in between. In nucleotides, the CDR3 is TGTGCCAGCAGTTTTGGGACTATCGACACTGAAGCTTTCTTT. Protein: CASSFGTIDTEAFF.

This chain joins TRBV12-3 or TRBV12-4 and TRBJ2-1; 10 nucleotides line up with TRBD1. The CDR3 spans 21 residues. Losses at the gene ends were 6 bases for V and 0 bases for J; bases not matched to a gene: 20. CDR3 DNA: TGTGCCAGCAGCCCCGGATGGGACAGGGGTATTACGGGGAGCTCCTACAATGAGCAGTTCTTC. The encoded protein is CASSPGWDRGITGSSYNEQFF.

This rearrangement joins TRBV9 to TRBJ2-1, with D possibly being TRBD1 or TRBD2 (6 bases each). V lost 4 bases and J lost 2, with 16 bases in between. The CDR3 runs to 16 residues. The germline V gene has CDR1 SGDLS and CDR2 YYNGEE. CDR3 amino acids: CASSPRAGGTYNEQFF. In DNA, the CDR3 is TGTGCCAGCAGCCCTAGGGCCGGGGGCACCTACAATGAGCAGTTCTTC. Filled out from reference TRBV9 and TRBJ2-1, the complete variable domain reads DSGVTQTPKHLITATGQRVTLRCSPRSGDLSVYWYQQSLDQGLQFLIQYYNGEERAKGNILERFSAQQFPDLHSELNLSSLELGDSALYFCASSPRAGGTYNEQFFGPGTRLTVL.

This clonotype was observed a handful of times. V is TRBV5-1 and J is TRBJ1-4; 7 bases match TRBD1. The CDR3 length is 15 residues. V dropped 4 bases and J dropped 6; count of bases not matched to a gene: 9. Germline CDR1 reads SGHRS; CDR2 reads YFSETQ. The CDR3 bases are TGCGCCAGCAGCCTAAAGACAGGGCTTTATGAAAAACTGTTTTTT. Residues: CASSLKTGLYEKLFF.

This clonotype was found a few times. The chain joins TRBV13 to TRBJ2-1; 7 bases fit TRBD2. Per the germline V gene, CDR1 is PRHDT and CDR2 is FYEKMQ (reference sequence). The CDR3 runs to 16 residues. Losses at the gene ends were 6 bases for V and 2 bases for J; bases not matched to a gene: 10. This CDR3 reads CASRSPRAGTYNEQFF. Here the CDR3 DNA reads TGTGCCAGCAGATCACCACGAGCGGGGACCTACAATGAGCAGTTCTTC.

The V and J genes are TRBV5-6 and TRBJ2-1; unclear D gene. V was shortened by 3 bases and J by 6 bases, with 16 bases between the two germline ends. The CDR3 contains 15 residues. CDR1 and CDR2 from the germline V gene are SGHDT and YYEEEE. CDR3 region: CASSSARVPRNEQFF. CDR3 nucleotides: TGTGCCAGCAGCTCCGCTAGGGTCCCCCGCAATGAGCAGTTCTTC.

The CDR3 here is CASSYILRDTGELFF. The CDR3 DNA is TGTGCCAGCAGCTACATACTAAGAGACACCGGGGAGCTGTTTTTT. This sequence joins TRBV11-2 and TRBJ2-2, with unresolved D. CDR1 is SGHAT and CDR2 is FQNNGV in the germline V gene. The CDR3 runs 15 residues. V lost 4 bases to trimming and J lost 3 bases, with 12 bases between them.

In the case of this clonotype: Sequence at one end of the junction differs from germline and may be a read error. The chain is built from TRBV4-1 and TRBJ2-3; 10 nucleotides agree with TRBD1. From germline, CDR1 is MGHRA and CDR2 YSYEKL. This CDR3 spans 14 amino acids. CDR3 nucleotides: TGCGCCAGCAGCCCGGCTCAGGGACAGGGGACCTCGAGTTTT. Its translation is CASSPAQGQGTSSF.

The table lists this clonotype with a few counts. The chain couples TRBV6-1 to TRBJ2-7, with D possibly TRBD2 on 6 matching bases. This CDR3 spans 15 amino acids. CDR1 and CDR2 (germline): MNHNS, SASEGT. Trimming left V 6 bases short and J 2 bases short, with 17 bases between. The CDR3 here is CASSWAAEGTYEQYF. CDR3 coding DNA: TGTGCCAGCAGCTGGGCGGCGGAGGGGACCTACGAGCAGTACTTC.

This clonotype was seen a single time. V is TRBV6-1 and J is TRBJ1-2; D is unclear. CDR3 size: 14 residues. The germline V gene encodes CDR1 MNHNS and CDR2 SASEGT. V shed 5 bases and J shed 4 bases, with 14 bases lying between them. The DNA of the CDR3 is TGTGCCAGCAGTCTCCCGACACCGGTCTATGGCTACACCTTC. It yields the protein CASSLPTPVYGYTF.

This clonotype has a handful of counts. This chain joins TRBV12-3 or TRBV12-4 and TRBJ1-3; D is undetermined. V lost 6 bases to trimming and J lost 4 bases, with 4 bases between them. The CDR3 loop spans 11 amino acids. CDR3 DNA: TGTGCCAGCAGATCCGGAAACACCATATATTTT. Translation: CASRSGNTIYF.

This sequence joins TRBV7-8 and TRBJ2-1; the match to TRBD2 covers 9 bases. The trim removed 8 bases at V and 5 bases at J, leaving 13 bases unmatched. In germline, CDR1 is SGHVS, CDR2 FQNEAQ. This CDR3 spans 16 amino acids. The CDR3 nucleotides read TGTGCCAGCCTAGCGGCGGGGGGGGCCGCGGACAATGAGCAGTTCTTC. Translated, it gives CASLAAGGAADNEQFF.

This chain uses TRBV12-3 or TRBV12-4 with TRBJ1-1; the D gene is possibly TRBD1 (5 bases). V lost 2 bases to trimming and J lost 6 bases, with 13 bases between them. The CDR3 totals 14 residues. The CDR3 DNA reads TGTGCCAGCAGTTTATGGGGGGAGATGGCTGAAGCTTTCTTT. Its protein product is CASSLWGEMAEAFF.

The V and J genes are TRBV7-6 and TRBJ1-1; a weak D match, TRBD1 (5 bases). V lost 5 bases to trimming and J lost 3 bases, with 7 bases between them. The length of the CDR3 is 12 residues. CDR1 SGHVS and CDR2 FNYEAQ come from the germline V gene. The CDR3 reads CASSPGYTEAFF. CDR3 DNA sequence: TGTGCCAGCAGCCCAGGGTACACTGAAGCTTTCTTT.

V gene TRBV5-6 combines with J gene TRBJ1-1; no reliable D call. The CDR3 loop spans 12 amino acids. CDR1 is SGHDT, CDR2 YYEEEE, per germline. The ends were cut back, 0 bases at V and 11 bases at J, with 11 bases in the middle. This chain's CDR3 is CASSLGGMRAFF. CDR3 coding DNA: TGTGCCAGCAGCTTGGGCGGCATGAGGGCTTTCTTT.

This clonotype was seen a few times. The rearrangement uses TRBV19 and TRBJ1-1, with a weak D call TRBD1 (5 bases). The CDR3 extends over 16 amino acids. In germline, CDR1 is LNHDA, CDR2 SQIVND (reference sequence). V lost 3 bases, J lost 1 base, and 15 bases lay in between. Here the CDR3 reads CASSINQGGWNTEAFF. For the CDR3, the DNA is TGTGCCAGTAGTATCAACCAGGGAGGCTGGAACACTGAAGCTTTCTTT.

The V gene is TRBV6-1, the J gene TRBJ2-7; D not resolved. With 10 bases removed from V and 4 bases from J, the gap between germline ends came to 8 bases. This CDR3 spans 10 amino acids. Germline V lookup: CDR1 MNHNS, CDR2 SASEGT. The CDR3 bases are TGTGCCACCAAGAATTACGAGCAGTACTTC. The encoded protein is CATKNYEQYF.

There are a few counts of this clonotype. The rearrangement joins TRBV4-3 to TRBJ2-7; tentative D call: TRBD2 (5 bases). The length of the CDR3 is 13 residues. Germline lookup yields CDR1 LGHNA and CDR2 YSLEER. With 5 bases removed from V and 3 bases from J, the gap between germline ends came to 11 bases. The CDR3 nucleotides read TGCGCCAGCAGCGATGGACTGAACTACGAGCAGTACTTC. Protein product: CASSDGLNYEQYF.

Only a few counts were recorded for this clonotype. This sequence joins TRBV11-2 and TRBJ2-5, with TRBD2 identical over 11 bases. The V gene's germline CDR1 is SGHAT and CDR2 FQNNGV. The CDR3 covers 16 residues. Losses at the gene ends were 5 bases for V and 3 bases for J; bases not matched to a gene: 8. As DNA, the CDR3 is TGTGCCAGCAGCCATGATTTGACTAGCGGGGAAGAGACCCAGTACTTC. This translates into CASSHDLTSGEETQYF.